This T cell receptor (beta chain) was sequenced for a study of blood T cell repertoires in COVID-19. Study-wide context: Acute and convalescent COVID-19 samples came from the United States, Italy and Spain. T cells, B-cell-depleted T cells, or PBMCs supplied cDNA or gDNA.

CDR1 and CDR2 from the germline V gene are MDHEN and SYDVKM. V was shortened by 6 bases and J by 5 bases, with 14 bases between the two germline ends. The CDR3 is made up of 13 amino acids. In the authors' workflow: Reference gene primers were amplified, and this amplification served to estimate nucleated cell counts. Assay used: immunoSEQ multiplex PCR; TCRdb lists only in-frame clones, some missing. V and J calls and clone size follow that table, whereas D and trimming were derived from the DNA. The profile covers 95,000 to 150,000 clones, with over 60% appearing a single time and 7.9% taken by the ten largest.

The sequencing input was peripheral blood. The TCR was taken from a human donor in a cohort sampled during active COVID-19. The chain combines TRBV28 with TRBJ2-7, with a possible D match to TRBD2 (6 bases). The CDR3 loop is CASREGLVDEQYF. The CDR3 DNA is TGTGCCAGCAGGGAGGGTCTAGTGGACGAGCAGTACTTC.